This passage covers 9 T cell receptor beta chains from one sample sequenced in a study of blood T cell repertoires in COVID-19. Method: immunoSEQ multiplex PCR; TCRdb's copy keeps in-frame clones and lacks some. The sample lists approximately 270,000 clones, 80% to 90% occurring once. Sequenced input: PBMCs or T cells enriched from blood (not recorded which). These receptor sequences come from a woman aged 50 to 60 who had recovered from COVID-19.

The chain is built from TRBV5-4 and TRBJ2-7; D call uncertain. Germline V lookup: CDR1 SGHNT, CDR2 YYREEE (reference sequence). V was cut by 3 bases and J by 4 bases, with 8 bases left in between. The CDR3 extends over 12 amino acids. The CDR3 protein is CASSSSFYEQYF. The DNA of the CDR3 is TGTGCCAGCAGCTCCAGTTTTTACGAGCAGTACTTC.

The chain couples TRBV11-3 to TRBJ2-3; D might be TRBD2 (5 bases). The germline V gene has CDR1 SGHNT and CDR2 YENEEA. V was clipped by 4 bases and J by 0 bases, with 14 bases between them. The CDR3 sequence is 16 residues long. The CDR3 reads CASSSQWERSTDTQYF. Written as DNA, the CDR3 is TGTGCCAGCAGCTCCCAGTGGGAGCGGAGCACAGATACGCAGTATTTT.

The chain recombines TRBV12-3 or TRBV12-4 with TRBJ1-2, with TRBD1 as a possible D gene (6 bases). Trimming took off 3 bases at V and 7 bases at J, with 12 bases between the two ends. The CDR3 has 13 amino acids. The CDR3 reads CASSFRGAGGYTF. The CDR3 DNA sequence: TGTGCCAGCAGTTTTCGGGGGGCCGGTGGCTACACCTTC.

The rearrangement links TRBV29-1 to TRBJ2-3; TRBD1 agrees at 7 bases. Per germline, CDR1 SQVTM and CDR2 ANQGSEA. The CDR3 contains 12 residues. With V trimmed by 7 bases and J by 4 bases, 5 bases remained unmatched. The DNA of the CDR3 is TGCAGCGGTCGACAGGGTTCAGATACGCAGTATTTT. Translation: CSGRQGSDTQYF.

This chain links TRBV6-1 with TRBJ1-3, with D hard to call. V was cut by 3 bases and J by 0 bases, with 15 bases left in between. The germline V gene has CDR1 MNHNS and CDR2 SASEGT. The CDR3 extends over 17 amino acids. The CDR3 DNA follows: TGTGCCAGCAGTGACCGGCCAGGTATTGACTCTGGAAACACCATATATTTT. It is translated as CASSDRPGIDSGNTIYF.

The rearrangement links TRBV5-1 to TRBJ2-5; 7 bases agree with TRBD2. This CDR3 is built from 15 residues. CDR1 is SGHRS, CDR2 YFSETQ, per germline. J lost 1 base, V lost 0 bases, and 3 bases had no gene match. The CDR3 nucleotides are TGCGCCAGCAGCTTGGCACCGGGAGGCCAAGAGACCCAGTACTTC. Its translation is CASSLAPGGQETQYF.

The V and J genes are TRBV6-5 and TRBJ1-2; D is possibly TRBD1 (6 bases). The CDR3 length is 13 residues. CDR1 and CDR2 from the germline V gene are MNHEY and SVGAGI. Trimming took 4 bases from V and 4 from J, leaving 10 bases between them. The CDR3, as DNA: TGTGCCAGCAGTTTACAGGGAGTCTATGGCTACACCTTC. Translating gives CASSLQGVYGYTF.

The CDR3 here is CASSYPGASGLYSYNEQFF. The CDR3 coding sequence is TGTGCCAGCAGCTACCCTGGGGCTAGCGGTTTATACTCCTACAATGAGCAGTTCTTC. The chain is built from TRBV7-9 and TRBJ2-1; TRBD2 matches 7 bases. V shed 4 bases, J shed 0 bases, and the junction held 15 bases outside the gene matches. Germline CDR1 is SEHNR and CDR2 is FQNEAQ (reference sequence). The CDR3 length is 19 residues.

The V gene is TRBV5-1, the J gene TRBJ2-1, with D unclear. V gave up 0 bases and J gave up 6 bases, with 7 bases separating them. This CDR3 spans 13 amino acids. Germline CDR1 SGHRS, CDR2 YFSETQ. The CDR3, as DNA: TGCGCCAGCAGCTTGGAATCGTCCAATGAGCAGTTCTTC. This gives the protein CASSLESSNEQFF.